This T cell receptor (beta chain) was captured by sequencing in a study of control samples from healthy donors and cancer patients. There are 16 residues in the CDR3. V lost 4 bases and J 3 bases, leaving 17 bases between the germline ends. In germline, CDR1 is LNHDA, CDR2 SQIVND (reference sequence). TCRdb's table, derived via immunoSEQ multiplex PCR, lists solely in-frame clones and lacks some. The table includes some 130,000 clones, just under 95% detected once. The sample consisted of blood. This sequence was found in a man aged 25-45 years in good health. This chain connects TRBV19 to TRBJ2-3; D gene ambiguous. The CDR3 region is CASSTPGSKVTDTQYF. As DNA, the CDR3 is TGTGCCAGTAGTACACCTGGTAGTAAAGTAACAGATACGCAGTATTTT.